Reported below is one T cell receptor (beta chain). CDR3 length equals 14 residues. Between the trimmed V and J ends, which lost 0 bases and 1 base, there was a span of 4 bases. CDR1 is SGHRS and CDR2 is YFSETQ in the germline V gene. The sample is drawn from a study of blood T cell repertoires in COVID-19. Method: immunoSEQ multiplex PCR; TCRdb's copy keeps in-frame clones and lacks some. The data hold about 73,000 clones, with over 65% observed a single time. The chain is built from TRBV5-1 and TRBJ2-2; no definite D call. Material for sequencing was peripheral blood. This TCR was recovered from a woman aged 55-70 years with acute or convalescent COVID-19. The CDR3 nucleotides are TGCGCCAGCAGCTTGGACGGGAACACCGGGGAGCTGTTTTTT. The encoded protein is CASSLDGNTGELFF.